These T cell receptor beta chains were read from a single sample in a study of shared clonotypes between healthy human individuals. Sequenced by immunoSEQ multiplex PCR; TCRdb stores in-frame clones only, minus some. The table records 1.5 million to 2.5 million clones, about 95% of them present only once. The source material was naive CD8+ T cells sorted from blood. These receptors were taken from a man younger than 30 in good health. The CDR3 runs from the conserved cysteine through the conserved F or W. The D gene is left open where the match is weak. Not every row has a clone size; where given, it reads once, few, many or a size class.

TRBJ1-5,TRBD1,-,TRBV6-1,CASSETTGALYSNQPQHF,TGTGCCAGCAGTGAGACGACAGGGGCCCTATATAGCAATCAGCCCCAGCATTTT
TRBJ2-7,-,-,TRBV9,CASSGNEGHEQYF,TGTGCCAGCTCCGGGAACGAGGGTCACGAGCAGTACTTC
TRBJ2-3,-,-,TRBV2,CASSEEFSDTQYF,TGTGCCAGCAGTGAGGAGTTTTCAGATACGCAGTATTTT
TRBJ2-7,-,-,TRBV5-4,CASSYWGQGFSYEQYF,TGTGCCAGCAGTTATTGGGGCCAGGGGTTCTCCTACGAGCAGTACTTC
TRBJ2-2,TRBD2,-,TRBV7-3,CASSLGLASGELFF,TGTGCCAGCAGCCTGGGACTAGCTTCGGGGGAGCTGTTTTTT
TRBJ2-7,-,-,TRBV27,CASRVSPNEQYF,TGTGCCAGCAGGGTGAGTCCTAACGAGCAGTACTTC
TRBJ2-7,TRBD1,-,TRBV5-4,CASSATPGQNIYEQYF,TGTGCCAGCAGCGCGACCCCGGGACAGAATATTTACGAGCAGTACTTC
TRBJ2-7,-,-,TRBV5-6,CASSRGDSYEQYF,TGTGCCAGCAGCCGAGGGGATTCCTACGAGCAGTACTTC
TRBJ2-5,TRBD1,-,TRBV6-5,CASSYYRGGEKETQYF,TGTGCCAGCAGTTACTACAGGGGCGGTGAAAAAGAGACCCAGTACTTC
TRBJ2-3,TRBD2,-,TRBV30,CAWSPRLAGRPLTDTQYF,TGTGCCTGGAGTCCGCGACTAGCGGGCCGACCTCTCACAGATACGCAGTATTTT
TRBJ2-7,TRBD2,-,TRBV30,CAWSEGRVFPNYEQYF,TGTGCCTGGAGTGAGGGGAGGGTTTTCCCCAACTACGAGCAGTACTTC
TRBJ2-2,-,-,TRBV9,CASSVGTPNTGELFF,TGTGCCAGCAGCGTAGGGACACCGAACACCGGGGAGCTGTTTTTT
TRBJ1-2,-,-,TRBV6-6,CASSLHRDGYTF,TGTGCCAGCAGTCTTCACAGGGATGGCTACACCTTC
TRBJ2-2,-,-,TRBV5-4,CASSLADGELFF,TGTGCCAGCAGCTTAGCTGACGGGGAGCTGTTTTTT
TRBJ2-7,-,-,TRBV10-3,CAISEGSEQYF,TGTGCCATCAGTGAAGGATCCGAGCAGTACTTC
TRBJ2-1,-,-,TRBV7-9,CASSLAYPSEQFF,TGTGCCAGCAGCTTAGCGTACCCTAGCGAGCAGTTCTTC
TRBJ1-5,TRBD1,once,TRBV7-9,CASSSGPGGSNQPQHF,TGTGCCAGCAGCTCTGGACCAGGGGGCTCTAATCAGCCCCAGCATTTT
TRBJ2-7,-,-,TRBV6-1,CASGPVGLIYEQYF,TGTGCCAGCGGTCCGGTAGGACTGATCTACGAGCAGTACTTC
TRBJ2-5,TRBD1,-,TRBV5-4,CASSLDRGWETQYF,TGTGCCAGCAGCCTGGACAGGGGATGGGAGACCCAGTACTTC
TRBJ2-7,-,-,TRBV4-2,CASSQEPEKFYEQYF,TGTGCCAGCAGCCAGGAACCGGAGAAGTTCTACGAGCAGTACTTC
TRBJ2-2,-,once,TRBV6-6,CASSYRLAVNTGELFF,TGTGCCAGCAGTTACCGGCTAGCAGTGAACACCGGGGAGCTGTTTTTT
TRBJ1-5,-,-,TRBV2,CASSELGSNQPQHF,TGTGCCAGCAGTGAGTTGGGAAGCAATCAGCCCCAGCATTTT
TRBJ2-1,TRBD2,-,TRBV27,CASSLSGEYNEQFF,TGTGCCAGCAGTCTTAGCGGGGAATACAATGAGCAGTTCTTC
TRBJ2-1,-,-,TRBV7-2,CASSILDGLSSYNEQFF,TGTGCCAGCAGCATTTTGGACGGGCTGAGCTCCTACAATGAGCAGTTCTTC
TRBJ2-3,TRBD2,once,TRBV28,CASGYLAVITDTQYF,TGTGCCAGCGGGTATCTAGCGGTAATAACAGATACGCAGTATTTT
TRBJ2-7,-,-,TRBV4-1,CASSQIATGTREQYF,TGCGCCAGCAGCCAGATTGCGACAGGTACTCGCGAGCAGTACTTC
TRBJ2-1,-,-,TRBV5-4,CASSLDAGISRDIPYNEQFF,TGTGCCAGCAGCTTGGACGCCGGGATATCCAGGGATATCCCCTACAATGAGCAGTTCTTC
TRBJ2-5,TRBD1,-,TRBV10-3,CAISDNRDRETQYF,TGTGCCATCAGTGATAACCGGGACAGAGAGACCCAGTACTTC
TRBJ2-7,-,-,TRBV19,CASSPFRGSYEQYF,TGTGCCAGTAGCCCCTTTAGGGGATCCTACGAGCAGTACTTC
TRBJ2-1,-,-,TRBV5-6,CASSLKGGDEQFF,TGTGCCAGCAGCCTCAAGGGAGGAGATGAGCAGTTCTTC
TRBJ2-1,TRBD1,-,TRBV6-5,CASSNRGSYNEQFF,TGTGCCAGCAGCAACAGGGGTTCCTACAATGAGCAGTTCTTC
TRBJ1-2,-,-,TRBV27,CATRRKDNYGYTF,TGTGCCACCCGCCGTAAGGATAACTATGGCTACACCTTC
TRBJ2-7,-,once,TRBV5-6,CASSLKFGEQYF,TGTGCCAGCAGCTTGAAGTTTGGGGAGCAGTACTTC
TRBJ2-3,TRBD1,-,TRBV6-1,CASWNVGTGVDTQYF,TGTGCCAGTTGGAATGTCGGGACAGGGGTAGATACGCAGTATTTT
TRBJ1-1,-,few,TRBV28,CASSLSWTEAFF,TGTGCCAGCAGTCTCAGCTGGACTGAAGCTTTCTTT
TRBJ2-7,-,-,TRBV5-6,CASSLDRTTYEQYF,TGTGCCAGCAGCTTGGATAGAACAACCTACGAGCAGTACTTC
TRBJ2-2,-,-,TRBV27,CASIQEGGGNTGELFF,TGTGCCAGCATCCAAGAAGGTGGGGGGAACACCGGGGAGCTGTTTTTT
TRBJ2-7,-,-,TRBV2,CASSEGTSSSYEQYF,TGTGCCAGCAGTGAAGGTACAAGCAGCTCCTACGAGCAGTACTTC
TRBJ2-7,TRBD2,once,TRBV7-9,CASSFGLASSYEQYF,TGTGCCAGCAGCTTCGGACTAGCGTCCTCCTACGAGCAGTACTTC
TRBJ2-7,TRBD1,once,TRBV27,CASSLGAGTGTSYEQYF,TGTGCCAGCAGTTTAGGGGCCGGGACAGGGACCTCCTACGAGCAGTACTTC
TRBJ1-1,-,-,TRBV9,CASSTGPNTEAFF,TGTGCCAGCAGCACGGGACCGAACACTGAAGCTTTCTTT
TRBJ2-2,TRBD2,-,TRBV28,CASSLAGESTGELFF,TGTGCCAGCAGTTTAGCGGGGGAGAGCACCGGGGAGCTGTTTTTT
TRBJ1-5,-,-,TRBV6-4,CASSETGSSNQPQHF,TGTGCCAGCAGTGAAACGGGCAGCAGCAATCAGCCCCAGCATTTT
TRBJ2-1,-,-,TRBV9,CASSPFDDSPEQFF,TGTGCCAGCAGCCCATTCGACGACTCTCCTGAGCAGTTCTTC
TRBJ2-7,TRBD2,-,TRBV9,CASSETSGRDYEQYF,TGTGCCAGCAGCGAGACTAGCGGGAGGGACTACGAGCAGTACTTC
TRBJ2-2,TRBD2,once,TRBV30,CAWRLLAGTGELFF,TGTGCCTGGAGACTGCTAGCGGGCACCGGGGAGCTGTTTTTT
TRBJ1-2,TRBD1,-,TRBV19,CASSVLGQGLDGYTF,TGTGCCAGTAGTGTTTTGGGACAGGGGTTGGATGGCTACACCTTC
TRBJ1-5,-,-,TRBV27,CASSLTGTNQPQHF,TGTGCCAGCAGCCTTACAGGGACCAATCAGCCCCAGCATTTT
TRBJ2-7,-,-,TRBV9,CASSDLGDSYEQYF,TGTGCCAGCAGCGACCTAGGGGACTCCTACGAGCAGTACTTC
TRBJ1-1,-,-,TRBV6-5,CASSYEPWTEAFF,TGTGCCAGCAGTTACGAGCCGTGGACTGAAGCTTTCTTT
TRBJ1-1,-,-,TRBV30,CAWSSGGNTEAFF,TGTGCCTGGAGTTCTGGGGGGAACACTGAAGCTTTCTTT
TRBJ2-7,TRBD1,-,TRBV13,CASSLMGQAWEQYF,TGTGCCAGCAGCTTAATGGGACAGGCCTGGGAGCAGTACTTC
TRBJ1-5,-,once,TRBV5-5,CASSWTSYSNQPQHF,TGTGCCAGCAGCTGGACATCCTATAGCAATCAGCCCCAGCATTTT
TRBJ2-7,TRBD1,once,TRBV15,CATSSGTAFYEQYF,TGTGCCACCAGCAGCGGGACAGCCTTCTACGAGCAGTACTTC
TRBJ2-1,-,-,TRBV19,CASSHVHDNEQFF,TGTGCCAGTAGTCACGTCCATGACAATGAGCAGTTCTTC
TRBJ2-7,TRBD2,-,TRBV9,CASSVAGTSDYEQYF,TGTGCCAGCAGCGTAGCGGGGACTAGCGACTACGAGCAGTACTTC
TRBJ2-1,-,-,TRBV19,CASSMKYPPPYNEQFF,TGTGCCAGTAGTATGAAGTATCCCCCCCCCTACAATGAGCAGTTCTTC
TRBJ1-2,TRBD1,-,TRBV9,CASSVLDRGPEGYTF,TGTGCCAGCAGCGTGTTGGACAGGGGGCCGGAAGGCTACACCTTC
TRBJ2-5,TRBD1,few,TRBV27,CASSPGTGFRETQYF,TGTGCCAGCAGTCCCGGGACAGGGTTCCGAGAGACCCAGTACTTC